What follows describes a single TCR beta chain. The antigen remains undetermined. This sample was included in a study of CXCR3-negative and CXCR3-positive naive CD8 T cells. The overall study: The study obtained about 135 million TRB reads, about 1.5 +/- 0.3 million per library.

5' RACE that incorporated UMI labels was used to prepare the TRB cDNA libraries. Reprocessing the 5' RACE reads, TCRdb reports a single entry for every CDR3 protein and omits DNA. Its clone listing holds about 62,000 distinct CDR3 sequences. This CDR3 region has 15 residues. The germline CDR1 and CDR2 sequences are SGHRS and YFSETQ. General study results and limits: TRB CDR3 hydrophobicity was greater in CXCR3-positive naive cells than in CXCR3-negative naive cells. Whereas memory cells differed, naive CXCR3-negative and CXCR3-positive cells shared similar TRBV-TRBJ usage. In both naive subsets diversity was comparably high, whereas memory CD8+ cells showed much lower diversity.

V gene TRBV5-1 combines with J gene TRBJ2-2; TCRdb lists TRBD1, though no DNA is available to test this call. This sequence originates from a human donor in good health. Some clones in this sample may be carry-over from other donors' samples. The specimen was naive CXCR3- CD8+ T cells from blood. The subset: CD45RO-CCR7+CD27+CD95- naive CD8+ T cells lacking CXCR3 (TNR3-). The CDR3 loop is CASIESGGRTGELFF.